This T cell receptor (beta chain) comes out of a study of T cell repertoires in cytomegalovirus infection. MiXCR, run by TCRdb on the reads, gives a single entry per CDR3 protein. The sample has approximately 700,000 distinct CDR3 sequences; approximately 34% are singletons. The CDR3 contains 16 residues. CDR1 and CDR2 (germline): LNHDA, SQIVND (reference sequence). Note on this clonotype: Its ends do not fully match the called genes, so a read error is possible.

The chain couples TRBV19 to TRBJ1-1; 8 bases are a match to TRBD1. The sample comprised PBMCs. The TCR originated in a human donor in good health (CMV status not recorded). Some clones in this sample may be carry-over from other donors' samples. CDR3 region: CAISYGQGRMNTEAFF. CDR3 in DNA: TGTGCCATTAGTTACGGACAGGGAAGGATGAACACTGAAGCTTTCTTT.